The entry that follows covers one T cell receptor beta chain sequence. Trimming took off 0 bases at V and 0 bases at J, with 10 bases between the two ends. This CDR3 comprises 17 residues. The germline CDR1 and CDR2 sequences are SGHRS and YFSETQ. The sample comes from a study of T cells in Graves' hyperthyroidism and ophthalmopathy. RNA transcripts gave rise to amplified TCR beta CDR3 regions. HTBI primers were the set used in a first-round RT-PCR of the TCR CDR3. One entry per CDR3 protein results from TCRdb running MiXCR on the multiplex PCR reads. The sample records 30,000 to 40,000 distinct CDR3 sequences, roughly half being singletons.

V is TRBV5-1 and J is TRBJ2-6; tentative D call: TRBD1 (6 bases). This sequence originates from a man between 35 and 55 years old with Graves' ophthalmopathy. The sequencing input was blood. CDR3 protein: CASSLGDTTSGANVLTF. The CDR3 DNA reads as TGCGCCAGCAGCTTGGGGGACACCACCTCTGGGGCCAACGTCCTGACTTTC.